Below are 17 T cell receptor beta chains sequenced from a single sample in a study of T-cell reconstitution after alpha-beta-depleted transplantation in children. Construction of the TCRbeta library involved unique molecular identifiers. A single record per CDR3 protein comes from TCRdb applying MiXCR to the PCR reads. The sample contains about 230,000 distinct CDR3 sequences, under 13% of which appear only once. The sequencing here drew on PBMCs, taken before TCRalphabeta/CD19-depleted stem cell transplant. Receptors were obtained from a child in the first two years of life with acute myeloid leukemia, due to receive a stem cell transplant.

This clonotype occurred many times. The V gene is TRBV20-1, the J gene TRBJ1-5; D gene uncertain. Trimming took 5 bases from V and 1 from J, leaving 15 bases between them. There are 15 residues in the CDR3. The germline V gene has CDR1 DFQATT and CDR2 SNEGSKA (reference sequence). The CDR3 reads CSAVPRATSNQPQHF. CDR3 coding DNA: TGCAGTGCTGTCCCGAGGGCAACGAGCAATCAGCCCCAGCATTTT.

This clonotype showed up just a few times. The CDR3 loop is CSASLPLRAGYTF. The DNA for the CDR3 is TGCAGTGCCTCCCTGCCTCTTAGGGCTGGCTACACCTTC. This sequence joins TRBV20-1 and TRBJ1-2; D is undetermined. Trimming stripped 6 bases from V and 7 bases from J, with 18 bases between. The CDR3 runs 13 residues. In germline, CDR1 is DFQATT, CDR2 SNEGSKA (reference sequence).

This clonotype was counted at least ten times. The chain combines TRBV20-1 with TRBJ2-3; possibly TRBD2 for D (6 bases). CDR3 size: 15 residues. Trimming shortened V by 3 bases and J by 2 bases, and 15 bases separated the two germline ends. From germline, CDR1 is DFQATT and CDR2 SNEGSKA (reference sequence). CDR3 amino acids: CSARGLAFLTDTQYF. The CDR3 DNA reads TGCAGTGCTAGGGGGCTAGCGTTCCTCACAGATACGCAGTATTTT.

This clonotype was counted a few times. This sequence joins TRBV19 and TRBJ1-5; no clear D gene. The CDR3 is 14 residues long. V dropped 3 bases and J dropped 5 bases, with 11 bases sitting between them. Germline V lookup: CDR1 LNHDA, CDR2 SQIVND (reference sequence). CDR3 nucleotide sequence: TGTGCCAGTAGTATTCGATGGGGAGATCAGCCCCAGCATTTT. It codes for CASSIRWGDQPQHF.

The sample holds many counts of this clonotype. V and J are TRBV5-1 and TRBJ2-5, with TRBD1 as a possible D gene (6 bases). There are 16 residues in the CDR3. In germline, CDR1 is SGHRS, CDR2 YFSETQ. The V end lost 2 bases, the J end lost 1 base, and 15 bases lay between the germline ends. The CDR3 region is CASSFGTPNFQETQYF. CDR3 DNA sequence: TGCGCCAGCAGCTTTGGGACACCCAATTTCCAAGAGACCCAGTACTTC.

The chain combines TRBV6-5 with TRBJ1-2, with TRBD1 as a possible D gene (6 bases). The germline V gene encodes CDR1 MNHEY and CDR2 SVGAGI. The CDR3 length is 17 residues. V shed 0 bases and J shed 4 bases, with 18 bases lying between them. Written as DNA, the CDR3 is TGTGCCAGCAGTTACTCGAAGGGGGGCGCGGGGGGCTATGGCTACACCTTC. This sequence encodes CASSYSKGGAGGYGYTF.

The count of this clonotype is one. V usage is TRBV18 and J usage is TRBJ1-1, with a tentative D call TRBD1 (5 bases). Germline V lookup: CDR1 KGHSH, CDR2 LQKENI. The CDR3 covers 17 residues. V lost 2 bases, J lost 3 bases, and 19 bases lay in between. CDR3 protein: CASSPSLPRPGDTEAFF. The DNA for the CDR3 is TGTGCCAGCTCACCATCCCTCCCACGCCCGGGGGACACTGAAGCTTTCTTT.

The chain uses TRBV7-9 and TRBJ2-1; D is unclear. Germline values: CDR1 SEHNR, CDR2 FQNEAQ (reference sequence). CDR3 length: 13 residues. V was pared by 3 bases and J by 2 bases, with 5 bases between. The CDR3 protein is CASSFVTYNEQFF. In DNA, the CDR3 is TGTGCCAGCAGCTTTGTAACCTACAATGAGCAGTTCTTC.

This clonotype was observed at least ten times. V and J are TRBV7-2 and TRBJ1-1; D unclear. The CDR3 has 13 amino acids. The germline gives CDR1 SGHTA, CDR2 FQGNSA. With 4 bases removed from V and 6 bases from J, the gap between germline ends came to 12 bases. Here the CDR3 reads CASSSYMAAEAFF. As DNA, the CDR3 is TGTGCCAGCAGCTCTTACATGGCCGCTGAAGCTTTCTTT. The full variable domain, completed using reference TRBV7-2 and TRBJ1-1, is GAGVSQSPSNKVTEKGKDVELRCDPISGHTALYWYRQSLGQGLEFLIYFQGNSAPDKSGLPSDRFSAERTGGSVSTLTIQRTQQEDSAVYLCASSSYMAAEAFFGQGTRLTVV.

Worth noting for this clonotype: A much more abundant neighbour one base away suggests this may be a read error. This chain joins TRBV7-9 and TRBJ2-7, with a tentative D call TRBD2 (5 bases). Per germline, CDR1 SEHNR and CDR2 FQNEAQ (reference sequence). The germline V and J ends were trimmed by 5 bases and 6 bases, with 14 bases remaining between them. The CDR3 is 13 amino acids. The CDR3 DNA reads TGTGCCAGCAGCGGGAGCCCCTTCTGCGAGCAGTACTTC. It encodes CASSGSPFCEQYF.

This clonotype has at least ten counts. The chain has TRBV2 and TRBJ1-5; D call uncertain. This CDR3 has 14 residues. CDR1 and CDR2 from the germline V gene are SNHLY and FYNNEI. The ends were cut back, 2 bases at V and 3 bases at J, with 8 bases in the middle. This CDR3 is CASSEMATNQPQHF. For the CDR3, the DNA is TGTGCCAGCAGTGAAATGGCTACCAATCAGCCCCAGCATTTT.

This clonotype was seen at least ten times. The rearrangement joins TRBV3-1 to TRBJ2-3, with D unclear. Trimming removed 1 base from V and 6 bases from J, with 14 bases in between. The germline CDR1 and CDR2 sequences are LGHDT and YNNKEL (reference sequence). The length of the CDR3 is 15 residues. In DNA form, the CDR3 reads TGTGCCAGCAGCCAAGTGGGCGGCCTTTCGGATACGCAGTATTTT. It specifies CASSQVGGLSDTQYF.

Comments on this clonotype: A much more abundant neighbour one base away suggests this may be a read error. This chain connects TRBV28 to TRBJ2-7, with D possibly TRBD2 on 5 matching bases. CDR3 length equals 14 residues. The V gene lost 8 bases and the J gene lost 7 bases, with 21 bases spanning the gap. The germline gives CDR1 MDHEN, CDR2 SYDVKM. The CDR3 DNA is TGTGCCAGCGGTTCTCCTACTAGGTTTCTTGAGCAGTACTTC. Amino acids: CASGSPTRFLEQYF.

This clonotype was seen repeatedly, ten times or more. This chain uses TRBV12-3 or TRBV12-4 with TRBJ1-5; 9 bases map to TRBD1. With 1 base clipped from V and 3 bases from J, the junction kept 7 bases outside the gene matches. There are 17 residues in the CDR3. The CDR3 DNA sequence: TGTGCCAGCAGTTTAGTGGGACAGGGTAAGGACAATCAGCCCCAGCATTTT. As protein: CASSLVGQGKDNQPQHF.

This clonotype was detected many times. DNA of the CDR3: TGTGCCAGCAGGATAGCGGGAGTGGTAGATACGCAGTATTTT. The encoded protein is CASRIAGVVDTQYF. This sequence joins TRBV12-3 or TRBV12-4 and TRBJ2-3; 9 bases are a match to TRBD2. The V and J ends lost 6 bases and 5 bases, in that order; junction bases with no gene match: 6. The CDR3 is made up of 14 amino acids.

This clonotype was counted only a few times. The gene calls are TRBV9 and TRBJ1-2, with TRBD1 matching 8 bases. With V trimmed by 3 bases and J by 0 bases, 4 bases remained unmatched. Germline V gene data show CDR1 as SGDLS and CDR2 as YYNGEE. The CDR3 length is 15 residues. The CDR3 here is CASSATGGPNYGYTF. The DNA of the CDR3 is TGTGCCAGCAGCGCCACAGGGGGACCTAACTATGGCTACACCTTC.

At least ten counts were recorded for this clonotype. This chain connects TRBV24-1 to TRBJ2-2, with D maybe TRBD1 (5 bases). The V end lost 5 bases, the J end lost 0 bases, and 6 bases lay between the germline ends. Looked up from germline, CDR1 is KGHDR and CDR2 is SFDVKD. The CDR3 is 14 amino acids. CDR3 loop: CATSGRANTGELFF. The CDR3, as DNA: TGTGCCACCAGTGGCAGGGCGAACACCGGGGAGCTGTTTTTT.